This T cell receptor (beta chain) comes out of a study of T cells in Graves' hyperthyroidism and ophthalmopathy (dated by TCRdb to the late 2010s). Regarding the complete study: Peripheral blood samples were taken at initial diagnosis, before any treatment was given. A discovery cohort of approximately 97 patients, approximately 44 with Graves' ophthalmopathy and 55 to 65 with stable Graves' hyperthyroidism, was used to find distinguishing TCR V-J signatures. Whether ophthalmopathy could be predicted prospectively was tested in an independent validation cohort made up of roughly 19 hyperthyroidism patients plus 17 patients who later progressed to ophthalmopathy. The 90 to 100 discovery patients were randomly split 7:3 into training and test sets. In addition, the study compared T-cell repertoires in thyroid tissue and in blood from about six Graves' hyperthyroidism patients. Once sampling was done, hyperthyroidism patients were given methimazole at a starting dose of 30 mg daily, whereas ophthalmopathy patients were given high-dose intravenous methylprednisolone. TCR Vbeta CDR3 sequencing of approximately 140 peripheral blood samples (under 45 ophthalmopathy, 70 to 85 hyperthyroidism and some 17 progressor patients) is reported in the paper.

Hyperthyroidism patients were aged 18 to 65 years and newly diagnosed, with disease duration of less than 2 months. Any patient with an uncontrolled infection, another autoimmune disease, pregnancy or lactation was excluded. Diagnoses relied on clinical symptoms, serum thyroxine and TRAb, thyroid ultrasound and orbital computed tomography. Blood from progressor patients was collected at the time of first diagnosis with hyperthyroidism, before any ophthalmopathy symptoms had appeared. PBMCs were isolated from about 10 ml of fresh peripheral blood by Ficoll-Paque density gradient centrifugation. Progressor patients were defined as those initially diagnosed with Graves' hyperthyroidism in whom ophthalmopathy developed during follow-up. Trizol reagent was used to extract total RNA, and RNA quality was then checked on an Agilent 2100 Bioanalyzer. The CDR3 starts with the cysteine, ends with the phenylalanine, and has 19 residues. The sequence is cut down to CDR3 DNA, 57 bases in frame from base 1. The germline V gene (reference sequence) yields LNHNV for CDR1 and YYDKDF for CDR2. The junction carries 24 bases between V and J, which are trimmed by 0 bases and 3 bases respectively.

The TCR beta CDR3 regions were amplified from RNA transcripts. The TCR CDR3 was subjected to a first round of RT-PCR using the HTBI primer set and the Qiagen OneStep RT-PCR kit. Libraries were constructed in a second round of multiplex PCR, after which size selection and purification were performed. Sequencing of the libraries was done on an Illumina HiSeq2000 using paired-end 100 bp reads. The authors' analysis ran thus. SOAPnuke was used to process the raw data, with reads discarded if the reads contained adapters or uncalled bases, had a mean Phred below 15, or lacked an exact constant-primer or identifier match. High-quality paired reads were merged with COPE v1.2.5, and unique nucleotide sequences were defined as clonotypes. MiTCR v1.1 was used to align the clonotypes against IMGT TRBV, TRBD and TRBJ reference segments. The analysis was restricted to V-J combinations with a frequency above 0.0001, which together covered roughly 99% of the repertoires. The TCS score was defined as F50 (clonal expansion) divided by E x V (chaos), with BLOSUM62-based TCRdist calculated between CDR3 peptides within each V-J. Welch's t-statistics and random forest reduced around 550 V-J features to 13, which were used in a naive Bayes classifier (R e1071). The raw public reads went through TCRdb reprocessing: fastp at Q25, MiXCR clone calling, in-frame beta chains kept. Identical CDR3 protein sequences are pooled into one entry, listed with their most common genes and DNA. The V and J calls, along with clone size, are taken from TCRdb and not from the paper's own processing. Across this sample there are roughly 290,000 distinct CDR3 sequences, with more than 10% seen only once. The ten most abundant clones make up 6% to 8% of the sample.

This clonotype was detected ten times or more. The antigen it binds to is not known. One base away there is no much larger clone; base qualities are not given. General findings and caveats noted by the study authors: A model built on a 13 V-J signature distinguished ophthalmopathy from stable hyperthyroidism, reaching around 87% sensitivity and 81.08% specificity in cross-validation and 80%/75% in testing. Most expanded thyroid clonotypes (frequency above 0.001) were also found in blood, which suggests that blood repertoires may mirror thyroid immune responses. No statistical method was used to fix the sample size in advance, and group allocation was not hidden from the investigators. In validation, the model predicted progression to ophthalmopathy a median of about 6.8 months before onset, with over 60% sensitivity and roughly 77% specificity.

This sequence originates from a woman between 25 and 40 years old with Graves' hyperthyroidism that later progressed to Graves' ophthalmopathy. Sequenced: blood. The V and J genes are TRBV15 and TRBJ2-7, with TRBD1 perhaps the D gene, on 6 matching bases. This receptor carries the CDR3 CATSRDKGVVGRHRYEQYF. The DNA sequence reads TGTGCCACCAGCAGAGATAAGGGGGTAGTAGGGCGTCATCGCTACGAGCAGTACTTC.